A single T cell receptor (beta chain) is shown here with its context. This specimen comes from a study of blood T cell repertoires in COVID-19. Looking at the study overall: Both acute and convalescent COVID-19 samples were obtained from the United States, Italy and Spain.

The CDR3 is made up of 17 amino acids. Germline V gene lookup returns CDR1 KGHDR and CDR2 SFDVKD. V lost 2 bases and J lost 8; bases outside the gene matches: 6. Authors' data handling: Scientists estimated how many nucleated cells there were by amplifying reference gene primers. Data came from immunoSEQ multiplex PCR; TCRdb stores just in-frame clones and leaves some out. The V and J calls and clone size come from that table; D and trimming were worked out from the DNA. The sample has about 190,000 clones; roughly 89% are singletons. The sequenced sample consisted of peripheral blood. J is TRBJ2-1 and V is TRBV24-1, with 15 bases identical to TRBD2. This receptor was taken from a man in his forties or fifties with acute or convalescent COVID-19. The CDR3 coding sequence is TGTGCCACCAGTGATTCCGGACTAGCGGGGGGGCGTTATGAGCAGTTCTTC. This encodes CATSDSGLAGGRYEQFF.